Here is one T cell receptor beta chain with its context. The target antigen is unknown. The data are from a study of T cells expressing NK-cell markers. Study-wide points: The CD3+CD56-NKG2C+ fraction of several donors was also led by these clonotypes. Dominant NKG2C+ clonotype frequencies of 1.0-7.0% of CD8+ T cells were measured in more than five donors.

Following a re-call of the 5' RACE reads, TCRdb has one entry per CDR3 protein and lacks DNA. The sample holds some 140,000 distinct CDR3 sequences. CDR3 length equals 13 residues. Germline CDR1 and CDR2: SGHVS and FNYEAQ. The sample taken for sequencing was blood T cells: a sorted CD56 or NKG2C T cell subset, CD4+ or CD8+ T cells, or bulk PBMC T cells (not recorded which). The receptor was derived from a woman aged 50 to 65 in good health. J is TRBJ2-5 and V is TRBV7-6. The CDR3 loop reads CASSLTIVETQYF.